A selection of T cell receptor beta chains follows, all from one sample in a study of blood T cell repertoires in COVID-19. The data were produced by immunoSEQ multiplex PCR, yet TCRdb's version contains in-frame clones alone and is incomplete. The table shows around 42,000 clones, with approximately 82% occurring only once. The sequencing input was peripheral blood. These receptors were obtained from an elderly woman with acute or convalescent COVID-19. Each CDR3 is given without its conserved first and last residue.

V gene,CDR3 protein
TRBV30,AWSGLTGGFDGYT
TRBV19,ASSIYWGHSLANYGYT
TRBV7-2,ASSLDGGNTEAF
TRBV12-3/TRBV12-4,ASSLDGAYGYT
TRBV18,ASSPVRGHSRNYGYT
TRBV15,ATSRDTGQGFEQY
TRBV28,ASSFSPGQGNTEAF
TRBV2,ASSEALWQGDGYT
TRBV11-3,ASSYRGGNTGELF
TRBV7-7,ASSISAGHRYEQY
TRBV18,ASSPEGSYGYT
TRBV19,ASSISRTGQPQH
TRBV3-1/TRBV3-2,ASSQDTLASTEAF
TRBV28,ASSSAAGVPYEQY
TRBV28,ASSPTDPPRSYGYT
TRBV6-5,ASSPLGSLNTEAF
TRBV6-5,ASSSLGQGTYEQY
TRBV27,ASSFRQGNYGYT